These 7 T cell receptor beta chains were sequenced from one sample in a study of blood T cell repertoires in COVID-19. TCRdb's copy holds only in-frame clones and misses some; the assay was immunoSEQ multiplex PCR. The sample carries 430,000 or so clones, about 88% recorded once. Sequencing was performed on PBMCs or T cells enriched from blood (not recorded which). Receptors originate from a woman aged 18 to 35 who had been exposed to COVID-19.

V is TRBV6-4 and J is TRBJ2-1; 9 bases match TRBD2. There are 15 residues in the CDR3. CDR1 MRHNA and CDR2 SNTAGT come from the germline V gene. The V and J ends lost 4 bases and 2 bases, in that order; junction bases with no gene match: 3. CDR3 sequence: CASSVLAGTYNEQFF. The DNA for the CDR3 is TGTGCCAGCAGTGTCCTAGCGGGGACCTACAATGAGCAGTTCTTC.

The V gene is TRBV23-1, the J gene TRBJ2-7, with D unresolved. TRBV23-1 is sorted into the ORF group, with uncertain function. This CDR3 is 13 amino acids long. V lost 0 bases to trimming and J lost 4 bases, with 7 bases between them. DNA of the CDR3: TGCGCCAGCAGTCAATCGTGTCAGTACGAGCAGTACTTC. Its protein product is CASSQSCQYEQYF.

The chain uses TRBV5-6 and TRBJ1-4; TRBD1 agrees at 7 bases. Germline V lookup: CDR1 SGHDT, CDR2 YYEEEE. With 4 bases clipped from V and 14 bases from J, the junction kept 11 bases outside the gene matches. The CDR3 covers 13 residues. CDR3 bases: TGTGCCAGCAGCCCCCGACAGGGCATCACCCTGTTTTTT. Encoded protein: CASSPRQGITLFF.

This clone was seen a handful of times. The chain links TRBV27 to TRBJ1-1; TRBD1 agrees at 9 bases. CDR3 length equals 14 residues. V shed 4 bases and J 1 base; nucleotides not matched to a gene: 1. Germline CDR1 and CDR2: MNHEY and SMNVEV (reference sequence). CDR3 in DNA: TGTGCCAGCAGTTGGGGACAGGGGAACACTGAAGCTTTCTTT. Amino acid sequence: CASSWGQGNTEAFF.

This chain uses TRBV18 with TRBJ2-2; no reliable D call. Germline CDR1 is KGHSH and CDR2 is LQKENI. CDR3 length equals 16 residues. V gave up 4 bases and J gave up 6 bases, with 18 bases separating them. The CDR3 DNA reads as TGTGCCAGCTCACGTGGCGACTCCCCTTATGCCGGGGAGCTGTTTTTT. Translated, it gives CASSRGDSPYAGELFF.

This sequence joins TRBV29-1 and TRBJ2-1; D is undetermined. The CDR3 loop spans 17 amino acids. Germline V gene lookup returns CDR1 SQVTM and CDR2 ANQGSEA. The germline V and J ends were trimmed by 0 bases and 0 bases, with 15 bases remaining between them. CDR3 coding DNA: TGCAGCGTTGAAGATCTTTTCGCGGTTCGCTCCTACAATGAGCAGTTCTTC. The encoded protein is CSVEDLFAVRSYNEQFF.

The genes are TRBV19 and TRBJ1-1; D unclear. Trimming took off 3 bases at V and 1 base at J, with 9 bases between the two ends. This CDR3 contains 14 residues. Looked up from germline, CDR1 is LNHDA and CDR2 is SQIVND (reference sequence). The CDR3 is CASSITTGNTEAFF. Here the CDR3 DNA reads TGTGCCAGTAGTATCACTACCGGGAACACTGAAGCTTTCTTT.